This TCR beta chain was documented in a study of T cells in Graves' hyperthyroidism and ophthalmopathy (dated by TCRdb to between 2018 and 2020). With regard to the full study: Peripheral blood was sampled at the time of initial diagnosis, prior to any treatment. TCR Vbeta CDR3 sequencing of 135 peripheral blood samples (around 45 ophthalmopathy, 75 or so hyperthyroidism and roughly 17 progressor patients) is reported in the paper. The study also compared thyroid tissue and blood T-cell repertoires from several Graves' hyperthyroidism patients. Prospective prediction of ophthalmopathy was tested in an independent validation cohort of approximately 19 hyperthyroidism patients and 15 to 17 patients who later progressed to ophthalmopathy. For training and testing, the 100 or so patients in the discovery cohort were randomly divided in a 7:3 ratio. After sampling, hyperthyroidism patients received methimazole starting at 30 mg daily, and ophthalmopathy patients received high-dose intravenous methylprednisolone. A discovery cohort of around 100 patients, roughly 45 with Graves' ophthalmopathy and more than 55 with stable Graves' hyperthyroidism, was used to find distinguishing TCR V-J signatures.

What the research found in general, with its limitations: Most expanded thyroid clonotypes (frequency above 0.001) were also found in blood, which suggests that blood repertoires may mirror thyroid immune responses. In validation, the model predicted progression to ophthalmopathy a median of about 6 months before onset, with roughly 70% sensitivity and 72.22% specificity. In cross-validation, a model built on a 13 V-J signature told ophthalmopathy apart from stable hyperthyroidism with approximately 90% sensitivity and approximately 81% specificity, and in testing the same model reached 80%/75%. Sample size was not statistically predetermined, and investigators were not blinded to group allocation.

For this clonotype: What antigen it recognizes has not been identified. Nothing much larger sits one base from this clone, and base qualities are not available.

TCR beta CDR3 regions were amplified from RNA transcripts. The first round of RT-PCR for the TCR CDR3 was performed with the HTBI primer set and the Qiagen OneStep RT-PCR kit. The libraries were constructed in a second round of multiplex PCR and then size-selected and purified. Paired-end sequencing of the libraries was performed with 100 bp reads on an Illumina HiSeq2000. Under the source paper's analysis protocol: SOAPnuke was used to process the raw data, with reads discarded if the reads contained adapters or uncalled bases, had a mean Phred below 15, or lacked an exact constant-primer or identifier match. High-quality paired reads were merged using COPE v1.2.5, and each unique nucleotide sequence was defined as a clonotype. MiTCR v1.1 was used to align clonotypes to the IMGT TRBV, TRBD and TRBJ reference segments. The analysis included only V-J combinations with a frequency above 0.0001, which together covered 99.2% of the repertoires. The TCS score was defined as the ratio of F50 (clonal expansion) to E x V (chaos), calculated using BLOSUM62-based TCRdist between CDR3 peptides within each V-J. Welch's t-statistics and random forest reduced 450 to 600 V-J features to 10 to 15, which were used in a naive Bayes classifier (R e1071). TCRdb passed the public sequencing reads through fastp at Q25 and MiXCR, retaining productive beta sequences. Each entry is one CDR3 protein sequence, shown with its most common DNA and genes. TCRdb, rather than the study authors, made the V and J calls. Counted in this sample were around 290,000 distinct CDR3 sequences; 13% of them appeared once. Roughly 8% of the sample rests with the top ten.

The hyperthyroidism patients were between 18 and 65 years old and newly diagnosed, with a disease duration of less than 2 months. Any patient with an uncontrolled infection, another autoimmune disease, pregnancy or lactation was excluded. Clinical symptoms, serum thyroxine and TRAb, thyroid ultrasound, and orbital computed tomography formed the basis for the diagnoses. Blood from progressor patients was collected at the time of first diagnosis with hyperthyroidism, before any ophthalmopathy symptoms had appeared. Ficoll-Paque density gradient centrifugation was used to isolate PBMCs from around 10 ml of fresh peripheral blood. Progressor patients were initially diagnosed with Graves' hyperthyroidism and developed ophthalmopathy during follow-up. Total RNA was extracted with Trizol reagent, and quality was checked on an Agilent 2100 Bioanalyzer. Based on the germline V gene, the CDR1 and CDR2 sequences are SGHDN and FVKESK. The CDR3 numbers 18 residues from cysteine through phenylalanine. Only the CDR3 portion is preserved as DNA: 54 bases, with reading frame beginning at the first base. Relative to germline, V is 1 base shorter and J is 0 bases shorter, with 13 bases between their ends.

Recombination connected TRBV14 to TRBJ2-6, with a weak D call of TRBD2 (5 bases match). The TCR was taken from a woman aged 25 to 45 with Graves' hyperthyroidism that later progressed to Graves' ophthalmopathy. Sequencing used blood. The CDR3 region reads CASSQGASRFSGANVLTF. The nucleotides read TGTGCCAGCAGCCAAGGGGCTAGCAGATTCTCTGGGGCCAACGTCCTGACTTTC. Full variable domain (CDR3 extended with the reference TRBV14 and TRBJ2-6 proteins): EAGVTQFPSHSVIEKGQTVTLRCDPISGHDNLYWYRRVMGKEIKFLLHFVKESKQDESGMPNNRFLAERTGGTYSTLKVQPAELEDSGVYFCASSQGASRFSGANVLTFGAGSRLTVL.